The clone carrying this T cell receptor (beta chain) turned up a few times. Its antigen is currently unknown. These data belong to a study of T cell responses to AZD1222 COVID-19 vaccine. Study results and caveats: A rise in Spike-specific TCR breadth and depth followed two AZD1222 doses. Seropositive at baseline were only 5 or 6 AZD1222 recipients.

The protocol was immunoSEQ multiplex PCR, while the TCRdb copy is restricted to in-frame clones and leaves out a portion. The sample yields roughly 140,000 clones, around nine tenths seen once. This clonotype was obtained from an adult who received the AZD1222 COVID-19 vaccine. Specimen: peripheral blood, collected 28 days after the second AZD1222 dose.

The CDR3 sequence is CASSPTRQGVGQPQHF. The CDR3 DNA reads TGCGCCAGCAGCCCCACCAGACAGGGTGTAGGTCAGCCCCAGCATTTT. The chain carries TRBV4-1 and TRBJ1-5, with 7 positions matching TRBD1. The CDR3 length is 16 residues. J was trimmed by 6 bases and V by 4 bases; bases with no gene match: 12. Germline-derived CDR1 and CDR2 are MGHRA and YSYEKL.